These 2 T cell receptor beta chains were all obtained from the same sample, sequenced in a study of blood T cell repertoires in COVID-19. Using immunoSEQ multiplex PCR, the repertoire was profiled, and TCRdb retains in-frame clones only, with some absent. The sample includes more than 55,000 clones, 70% to 75% of them seen just once. Input material: peripheral blood. The receptors stem from a woman in her 70s with acute or convalescent COVID-19.

The chain employs TRBV19 and TRBJ1-1; D unresolved. Germline CDR1 LNHDA, CDR2 SQIVND (reference sequence). The CDR3 runs to 14 residues. V gave up 5 bases and J gave up 7 bases, with 17 bases separating them. CDR3 nucleotides: TGTGCCAGTAGTTACGGGAACCTGATTGGTGAAGCTTTCTTT. It codes for CASSYGNLIGEAFF.

The genes are TRBV18 and TRBJ2-3; 7 bases match TRBD2. The germline V gene has CDR1 KGHSH and CDR2 LQKENI. After removal of 4 bases from V and 8 bases from J, the junction contained 18 bases not matched to a gene. This CDR3 region has 17 residues. CDR3 region: CASSLDYSSKGGGTQYF. In nucleotides, the CDR3 is TGTGCCAGCTCACTCGACTACAGCAGCAAGGGCGGGGGTACGCAGTATTTT.